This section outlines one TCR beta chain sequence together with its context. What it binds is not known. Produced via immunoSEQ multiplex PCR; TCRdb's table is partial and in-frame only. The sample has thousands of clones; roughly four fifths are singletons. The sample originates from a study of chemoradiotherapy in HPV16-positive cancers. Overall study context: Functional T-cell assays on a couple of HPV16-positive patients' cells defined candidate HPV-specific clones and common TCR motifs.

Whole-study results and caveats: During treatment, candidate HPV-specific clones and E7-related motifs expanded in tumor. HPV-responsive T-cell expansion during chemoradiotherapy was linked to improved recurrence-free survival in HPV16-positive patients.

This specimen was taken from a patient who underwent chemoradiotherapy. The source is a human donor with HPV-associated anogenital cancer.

CDR3 bases: TGTGCCAGCAGTCACCCTAGCGGGGGCCAAGAGACCCAGTACTTC. It yields the protein CASSHPSGGQETQYF. The chain carries TRBV5-5 and TRBJ2-5; TRBD2 aligns across 10 bases. From germline, CDR1 is SGHKS and CDR2 YYEKEE (reference sequence). Unmatched junction bases numbered 5, after V lost 5 bases and J lost 1 base. The CDR3 loop spans 15 amino acids.